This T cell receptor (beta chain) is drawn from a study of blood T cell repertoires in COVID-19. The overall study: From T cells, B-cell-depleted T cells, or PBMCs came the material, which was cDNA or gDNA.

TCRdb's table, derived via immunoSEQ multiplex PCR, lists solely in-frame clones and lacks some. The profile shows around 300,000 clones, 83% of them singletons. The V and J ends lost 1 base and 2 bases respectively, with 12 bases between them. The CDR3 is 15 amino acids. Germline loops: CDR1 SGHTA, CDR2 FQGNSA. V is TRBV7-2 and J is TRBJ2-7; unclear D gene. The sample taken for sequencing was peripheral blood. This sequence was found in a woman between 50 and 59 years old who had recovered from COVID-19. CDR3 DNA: TGTGCCAGCAGCTTAGGCTGGGCCAGGCCCTACGAGCAGTACTTC. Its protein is CASSLGWARPYEQYF.